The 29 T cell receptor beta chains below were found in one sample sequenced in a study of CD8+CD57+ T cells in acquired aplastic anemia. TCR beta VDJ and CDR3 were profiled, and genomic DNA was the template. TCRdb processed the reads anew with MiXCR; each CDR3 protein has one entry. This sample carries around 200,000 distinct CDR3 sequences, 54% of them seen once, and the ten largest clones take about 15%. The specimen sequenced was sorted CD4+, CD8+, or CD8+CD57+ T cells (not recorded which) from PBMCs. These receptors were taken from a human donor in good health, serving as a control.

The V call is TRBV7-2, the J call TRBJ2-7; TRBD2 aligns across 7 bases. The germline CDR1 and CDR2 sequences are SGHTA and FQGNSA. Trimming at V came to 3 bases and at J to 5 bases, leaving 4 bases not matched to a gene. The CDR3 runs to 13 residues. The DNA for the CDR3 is TGTGCCAGCAGCTTCCGGGGGGAGAACGAGCAGTACTTC. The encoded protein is CASSFRGENEQYF.

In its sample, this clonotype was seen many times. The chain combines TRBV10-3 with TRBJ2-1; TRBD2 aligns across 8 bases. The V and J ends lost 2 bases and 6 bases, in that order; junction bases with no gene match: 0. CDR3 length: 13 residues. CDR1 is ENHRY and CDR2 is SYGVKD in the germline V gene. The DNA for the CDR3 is TGTGCCATCAGTGAGGGGACTAGCAATGAGCAGTTCTTC. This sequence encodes CAISEGTSNEQFF.

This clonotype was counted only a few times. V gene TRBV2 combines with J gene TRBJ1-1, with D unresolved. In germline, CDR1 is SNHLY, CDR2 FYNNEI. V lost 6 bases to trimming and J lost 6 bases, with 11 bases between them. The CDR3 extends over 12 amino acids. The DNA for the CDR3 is TGTGCCAGCAGGGTCGAGTTGGCTGAAGCTTTCTTT. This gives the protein CASRVELAEAFF. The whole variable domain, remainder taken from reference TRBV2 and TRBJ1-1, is EPEVTQTPSHQVTQMGQEVILRCVPISNHLYFYWYRQILGQKVEFLVSFYNNEISEKSEIFDDQFSVERPDGSNFTLKIRSTKLEDSAMYFCASRVELAEAFFGQGTRLTVV.

The DNA of the CDR3 is TGTGCCAGCAGCCCATCGGGGTGGGCAGATACGCAGTATTTT. It is translated as CASSPSGWADTQYF. This chain connects TRBV11-2 to TRBJ2-3; TRBD2 might be the D (5 bases). The V end lost 5 bases, the J end lost 4 bases, and 13 bases lay between the germline ends. This CDR3 is 14 amino acids long. CDR1 and CDR2 (germline): SGHAT, FQNNGV.

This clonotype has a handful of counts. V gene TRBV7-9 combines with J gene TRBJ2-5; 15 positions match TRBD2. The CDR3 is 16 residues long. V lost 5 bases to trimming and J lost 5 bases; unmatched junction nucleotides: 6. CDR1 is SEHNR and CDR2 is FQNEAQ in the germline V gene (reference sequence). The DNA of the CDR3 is TGTGCCAGCAGCCTGGGACTAGCGGGAGGAAGGGAGACCCAGTACTTC. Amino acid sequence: CASSLGLAGGRETQYF.

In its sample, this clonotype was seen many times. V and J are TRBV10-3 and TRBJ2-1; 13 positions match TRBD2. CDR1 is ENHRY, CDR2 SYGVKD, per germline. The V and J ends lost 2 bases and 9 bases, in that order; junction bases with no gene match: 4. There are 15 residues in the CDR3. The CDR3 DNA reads TGTGCCATCAGTGAGACTAGCGGGGGGGCCATTGAGCAGTTCTTC. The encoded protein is CAISETSGGAIEQFF.

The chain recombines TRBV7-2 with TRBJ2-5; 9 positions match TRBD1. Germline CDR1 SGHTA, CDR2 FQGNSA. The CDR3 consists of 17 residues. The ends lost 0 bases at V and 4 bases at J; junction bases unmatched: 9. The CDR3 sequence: CASSLAPRTGGGETQYF. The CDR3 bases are TGTGCCAGCAGCTTAGCACCGCGAACAGGGGGCGGAGAGACCCAGTACTTC.

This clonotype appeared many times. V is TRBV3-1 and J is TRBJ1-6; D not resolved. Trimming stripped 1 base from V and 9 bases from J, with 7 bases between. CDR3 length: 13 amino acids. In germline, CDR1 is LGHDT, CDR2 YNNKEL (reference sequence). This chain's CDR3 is CASSQAGSSPLHF. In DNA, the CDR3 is TGTGCCAGCAGCCAAGCTGGGAGTTCACCCCTCCACTTT.

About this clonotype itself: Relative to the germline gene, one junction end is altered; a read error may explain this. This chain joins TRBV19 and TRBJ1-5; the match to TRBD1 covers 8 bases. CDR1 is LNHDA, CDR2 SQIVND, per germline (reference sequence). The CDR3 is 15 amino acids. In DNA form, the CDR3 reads TGCGCCAGTAGTATCAGGGACAGGCCGGATCAGCCCCAGCATTTT. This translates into CASSIRDRPDQPQHF. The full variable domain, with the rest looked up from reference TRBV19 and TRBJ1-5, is DGGITQSPKYLFRKEGQNVTLSCEQNLNHDAMYWYRQDPGQGLRLIYYSQIVNDFQKGDIAEGYSVSREKKESFPLTVTSAQKNPTAFYLCASSIRDRPDQPQHFGDGTRLSIL.

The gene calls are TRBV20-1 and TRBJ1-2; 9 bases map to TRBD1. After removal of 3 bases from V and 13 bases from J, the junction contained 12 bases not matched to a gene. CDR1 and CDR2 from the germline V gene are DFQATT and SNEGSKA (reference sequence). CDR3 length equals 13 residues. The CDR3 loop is CSASRVSGQGCTF. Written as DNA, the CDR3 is TGCAGTGCTAGTAGGGTTTCGGGACAGGGATGCACCTTC.

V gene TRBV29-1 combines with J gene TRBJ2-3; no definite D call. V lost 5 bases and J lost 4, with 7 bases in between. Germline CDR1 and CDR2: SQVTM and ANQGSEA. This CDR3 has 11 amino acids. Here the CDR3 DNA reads TGCAGCGTTTCCCCCTCAGATACGCAGTATTTT. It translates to CSVSPSDTQYF.

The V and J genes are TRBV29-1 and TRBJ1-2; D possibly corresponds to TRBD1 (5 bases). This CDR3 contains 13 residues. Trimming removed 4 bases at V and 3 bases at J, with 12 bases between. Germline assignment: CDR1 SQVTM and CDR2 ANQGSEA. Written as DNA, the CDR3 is TGCAGCGTTGTATCCAGGGACGACTATGGCTACACCTTC. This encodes CSVVSRDDYGYTF.

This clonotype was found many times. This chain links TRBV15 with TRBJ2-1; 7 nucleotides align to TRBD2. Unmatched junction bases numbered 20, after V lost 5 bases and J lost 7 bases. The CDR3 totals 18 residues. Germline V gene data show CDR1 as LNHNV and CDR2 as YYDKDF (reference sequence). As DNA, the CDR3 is TGTGCCACCAGCGGGGGGGGGGGTAGCGTCCAACGTAGGAATGAGCAGTTCTTC. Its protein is CATSGGGGSVQRRNEQFF. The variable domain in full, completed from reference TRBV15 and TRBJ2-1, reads DAMVIQNPRYQVTQFGKPVTLSCSQTLNHNVMYWYQQKSSQAPKLLFHYYDKDFNNEADTPDNFQSRRPNTSFCFLDIRSPGLGDTAMYLCATSGGGGSVQRRNEQFFGPGTRLTVL.

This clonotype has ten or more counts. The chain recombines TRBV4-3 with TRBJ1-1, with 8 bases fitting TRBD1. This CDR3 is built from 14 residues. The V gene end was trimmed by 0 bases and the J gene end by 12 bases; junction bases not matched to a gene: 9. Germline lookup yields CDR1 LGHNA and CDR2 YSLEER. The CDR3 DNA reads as TGCGCCAGCAGCCAAGATATTGGGACAGGCGCGTCTTTCTTT. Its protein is CASSQDIGTGASFF.

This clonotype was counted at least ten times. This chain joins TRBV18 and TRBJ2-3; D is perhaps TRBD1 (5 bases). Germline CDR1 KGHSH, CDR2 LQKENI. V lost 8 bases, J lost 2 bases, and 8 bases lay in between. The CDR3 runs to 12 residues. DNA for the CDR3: TGTGCCAGCCACAGGTCCACAGATACGCAGTATTTT. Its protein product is CASHRSTDTQYF.

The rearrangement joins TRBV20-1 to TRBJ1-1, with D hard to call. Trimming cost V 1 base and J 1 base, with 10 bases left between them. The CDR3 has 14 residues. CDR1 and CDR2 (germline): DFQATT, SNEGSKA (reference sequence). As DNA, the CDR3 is TGCAGTGCTAGAGGAAAAGGCCCGAACACTGAAGCTTTCTTT. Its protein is CSARGKGPNTEAFF.

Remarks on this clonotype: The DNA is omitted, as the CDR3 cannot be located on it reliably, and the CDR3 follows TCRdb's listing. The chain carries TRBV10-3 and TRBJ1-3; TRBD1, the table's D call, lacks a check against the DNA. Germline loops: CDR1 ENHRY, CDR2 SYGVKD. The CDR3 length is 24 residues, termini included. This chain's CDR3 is CAIREPPMGELNYGYTFGSGTIYF.

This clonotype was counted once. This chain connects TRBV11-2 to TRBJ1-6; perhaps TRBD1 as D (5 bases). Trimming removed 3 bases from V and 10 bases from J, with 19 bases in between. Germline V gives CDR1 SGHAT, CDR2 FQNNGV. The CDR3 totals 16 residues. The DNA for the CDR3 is TGTGCCAGCAGCTTGGCCGGCAGGGCCCTCGGATCACCCCTCCACTTT. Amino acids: CASSLAGRALGSPLHF.

In DNA form, the CDR3 reads TGTGCCAGCAAGCAGGGAGGGGACACTGAAGCTTTCTTT. Protein product: CASKQGGDTEAFF. This chain joins TRBV28 and TRBJ1-1; maybe TRBD1 (5 bases). Germline CDR1 reads MDHEN; CDR2 reads SYDVKM. This CDR3 is built from 13 residues. Trimming left V 7 bases short and J 3 bases short, with 12 bases between. The full variable domain, in which reference TRBV28 and TRBJ1-1 provide the parts outside the CDR3, is DVKVTQSSRYLVKRTGEKVFLECVQDMDHENMFWYRQDPGLGLRLIYFSYDVKMKEKGDIPEGYSVSREKKERFSLILESASTNQTSMYLCASKQGGDTEAFFGQGTRLTVV.

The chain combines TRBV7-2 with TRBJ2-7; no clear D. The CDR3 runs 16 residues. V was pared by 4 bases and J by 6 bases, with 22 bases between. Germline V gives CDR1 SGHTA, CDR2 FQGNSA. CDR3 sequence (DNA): TGTGCCAGCAGCTACCCTCCCCGACGGCCTACGGGCGAGCAGTACTTC. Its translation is CASSYPPRRPTGEQYF. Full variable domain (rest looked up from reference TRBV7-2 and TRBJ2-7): GAGVSQSPSNKVTEKGKDVELRCDPISGHTALYWYRQSLGQGLEFLIYFQGNSAPDKSGLPSDRFSAERTGGSVSTLTIQRTQQEDSAVYLCASSYPPRRPTGEQYFGPGTRLTVT.

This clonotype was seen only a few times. The CDR3 nucleotides read TGTGCCAGCAGTGGGGACAGGGGGCGCGAGGGCACTGAAGCTTTCTTT. Translating gives CASSGDRGREGTEAFF. J is TRBJ1-1 and V is TRBV6-4, with 12 bases that match TRBD1. The CDR3 runs 16 residues. CDR1 and CDR2 from the germline V gene are MRHNA and SNTAGT. Trimming removed 4 bases from V and 4 bases from J; junction bases left unmatched: 7.

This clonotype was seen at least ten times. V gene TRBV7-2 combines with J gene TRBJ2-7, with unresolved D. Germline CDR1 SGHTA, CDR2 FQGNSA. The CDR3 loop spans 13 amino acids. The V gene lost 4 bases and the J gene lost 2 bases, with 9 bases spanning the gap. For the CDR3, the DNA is TGTGCCAGCAGCTCAGTGGGGACCTACGAGCAGTACTTC. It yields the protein CASSSVGTYEQYF.

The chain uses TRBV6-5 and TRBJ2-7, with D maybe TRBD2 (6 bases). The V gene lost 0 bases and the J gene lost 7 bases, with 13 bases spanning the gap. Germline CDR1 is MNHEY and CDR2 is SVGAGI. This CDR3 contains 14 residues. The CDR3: CASSYSFGGREQYF. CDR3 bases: TGTGCCAGCAGTTACTCCTTCGGGGGACGGGAGCAGTACTTC.

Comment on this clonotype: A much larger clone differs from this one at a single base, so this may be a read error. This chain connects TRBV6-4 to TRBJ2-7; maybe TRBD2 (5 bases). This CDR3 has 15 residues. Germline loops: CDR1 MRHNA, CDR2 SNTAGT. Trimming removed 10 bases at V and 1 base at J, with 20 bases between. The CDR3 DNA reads TGTGCCATCACAGAAAAGAAGCGGCCGTCCTACGAGCAGTACTTC. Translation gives CAITEKKRPSYEQYF.

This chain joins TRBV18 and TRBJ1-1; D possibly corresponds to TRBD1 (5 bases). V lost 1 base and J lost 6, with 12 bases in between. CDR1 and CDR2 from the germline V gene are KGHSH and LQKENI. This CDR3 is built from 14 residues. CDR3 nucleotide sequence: TGTGCCAGCTCACCACTACAGGAGAAGTCTGAAGCTTTCTTT. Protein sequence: CASSPLQEKSEAFF.

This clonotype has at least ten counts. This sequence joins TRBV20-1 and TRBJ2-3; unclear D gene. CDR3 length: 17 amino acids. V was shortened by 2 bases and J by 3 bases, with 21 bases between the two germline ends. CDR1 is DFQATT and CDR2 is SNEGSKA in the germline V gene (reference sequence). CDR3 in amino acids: CSARPRGPLYTTDTQYF. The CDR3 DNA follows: TGCAGTGCTAGACCCCGTGGACCTCTTTACACAACAGATACGCAGTATTTT.

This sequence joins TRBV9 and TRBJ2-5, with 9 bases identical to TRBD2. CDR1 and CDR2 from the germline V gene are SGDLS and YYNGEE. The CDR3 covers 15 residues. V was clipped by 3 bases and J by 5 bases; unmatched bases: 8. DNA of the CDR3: TGTGCCAGCAGCGGGATAGCGGGAGTTTATGAGACCCAGTACTTC. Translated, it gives CASSGIAGVYETQYF.

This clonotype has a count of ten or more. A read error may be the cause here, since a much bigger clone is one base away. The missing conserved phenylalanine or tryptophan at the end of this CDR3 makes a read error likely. CDR3 bases: TGTGCCAGCACCGAAGGTCGCGGGATGGGGACCCAGTACCTC. Translation: CASTEGRGMGTQYL. The chain couples TRBV2 to TRBJ2-5; perhaps TRBD2 as D (6 bases). The germline CDR1 and CDR2 sequences are SNHLY and FYNNEI. Trimming took 7 bases from V and 7 from J, leaving 19 bases between them. The CDR3 is 14 residues long.

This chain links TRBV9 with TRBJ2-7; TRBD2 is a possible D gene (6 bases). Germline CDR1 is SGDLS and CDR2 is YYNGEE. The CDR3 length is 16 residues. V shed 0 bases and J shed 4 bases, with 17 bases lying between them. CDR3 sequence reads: CASSVAWGERYYEQYV. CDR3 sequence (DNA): TGTGCCAGCAGCGTAGCTTGGGGGGAGCGATATTACGAGCAGTACGTC.